This passage covers 19 T cell receptor beta chains from one sample sequenced in a study of blood T cell repertoires in COVID-19. The data were produced by immunoSEQ multiplex PCR, yet TCRdb's version contains in-frame clones alone and is incomplete. In the table there are 200,000 to 300,000 clones, around 87% of which are singletons. Input material: peripheral blood. These receptors all stem from a woman aged 60-75 years with COVID-19, enrolled during active disease.

This clone was found once. V usage is TRBV15 and J usage is TRBJ2-5; D gene ambiguous. Trimming removed 0 bases at V and 5 bases at J, with 10 bases between. Germline V CDR1 and CDR2: LNHNV, YYDKDF (reference sequence). The CDR3 extends over 14 amino acids. The CDR3 bases are TGTGCCACCAGCAGAGATTTAGCCGGGGAGACCCAGTACTTC. Residues: CATSRDLAGETQYF.

The rearrangement joins TRBV14 to TRBJ2-1; 10 bases fit TRBD2. The germline V gene has CDR1 SGHDN and CDR2 FVKESK. V lost 2 bases to trimming and J lost 0 bases; unmatched junction nucleotides: 13. This CDR3 is 20 amino acids long. CDR3 residues: CASSQITGSGRPSSYNEQFF. For the CDR3, the DNA is TGTGCCAGCAGCCAAATTACTGGTAGCGGGAGGCCTAGCTCCTACAATGAGCAGTTCTTC. Full variable domain (rest looked up from reference TRBV14 and TRBJ2-1): EAGVTQFPSHSVIEKGQTVTLRCDPISGHDNLYWYRRVMGKEIKFLLHFVKESKQDESGMPNNRFLAERTGGTYSTLKVQPAELEDSGVYFCASSQITGSGRPSSYNEQFFGPGTRLTVL.

CDR3 nucleotides: TGTGCCAGCGAAAGGCCCCTCGGGCAGGGGGCTGCTGGCTACACCTTC. It yields the protein CASERPLGQGAAGYTF. J is TRBJ1-2 and V is TRBV28; TRBD1 matches 8 bases. This CDR3 region has 16 residues. V was clipped by 8 bases and J by 7 bases; unmatched bases: 18. CDR1 MDHEN and CDR2 SYDVKM come from the germline V gene.

A single count supports this clone. The rearrangement uses TRBV5-4 and TRBJ1-2, with TRBD1 matching 7 bases. The trim removed 1 base at V and 7 bases at J, leaving 1 base unmatched. Germline loops: CDR1 SGHNT, CDR2 YYREEE (reference sequence). The CDR3 covers 12 residues. Written as DNA, the CDR3 is TGTGCCAGCAGCTTGAGGGGGCTTGGCTACACCTTC. This sequence encodes CASSLRGLGYTF.

The chain recombines TRBV5-1 with TRBJ2-7; 8 bases are shared with TRBD1. Germline loops: CDR1 SGHRS, CDR2 YFSETQ. The CDR3 runs 15 residues. The trim removed 3 bases at V and 0 bases at J, leaving 5 bases unmatched. As DNA, the CDR3 is TGCGCCAGCAGCTGGGCGGGACAGGTCTCCTACGAGCAGTACTTC. Residues: CASSWAGQVSYEQYF.

The chain has TRBV7-2 and TRBJ2-6; 11 bases agree with TRBD2. J was trimmed by 0 bases and V by 2 bases; bases with no gene match: 6. Germline loops: CDR1 SGHTA, CDR2 FQGNSA. This CDR3 spans 19 amino acids. CDR3 protein: CASSLMTSGVLSGANVLTF. The DNA of the CDR3 is TGTGCCAGCAGCTTAATGACTAGCGGGGTTCTCTCTGGGGCCAACGTCCTGACTTTC.

This clone occurred many times. The V gene is TRBV7-9, the J gene TRBJ2-7; possibly TRBD1 for D (7 bases). V dropped 6 bases and J dropped 2 bases, with 11 bases sitting between them. Germline CDR1 and CDR2: SEHNR and FQNEAQ (reference sequence). The CDR3 is 13 residues long. In DNA, the CDR3 is TGTGCCAGCAGGTCCAGGGGGGCCTACGAGCAGTACTTC. Its translation: CASRSRGAYEQYF.

The chain joins TRBV18 to TRBJ1-4; 11 bases map to TRBD1. V trimming: 5 bases; J trimming: 6 bases; junction bases outside the gene matches: 8. The CDR3 extends over 16 amino acids. Germline CDR1 KGHSH, CDR2 LQKENI. The CDR3 loop is CASSGQGAKSDEKLFF. The CDR3 DNA reads as TGTGCCAGCTCAGGACAGGGGGCAAAGTCGGATGAAAAACTGTTTTTT.

This clone was seen only a few times. The chain has TRBV7-9 and TRBJ1-5, with 7 bases aligning to TRBD1. V shed 5 bases, J shed 4 bases, and the junction held 8 bases outside the gene matches. The CDR3 loop spans 15 amino acids. The germline gives CDR1 SEHNR, CDR2 FQNEAQ (reference sequence). The CDR3 loop is CASSPSGTENQPQHF. The CDR3 DNA follows: TGTGCCAGCAGCCCGTCCGGGACAGAGAATCAGCCCCAGCATTTT.

This chain uses TRBV2 with TRBJ2-4; 7 nucleotides agree with TRBD2. V shed 4 bases and J 1 base; nucleotides not matched to a gene: 10. Looked up from germline, CDR1 is SNHLY and CDR2 is FYNNEI. This CDR3 has 17 residues. CDR3 protein: CASSGTVRGVAKNIQYF. For the CDR3, the DNA is TGTGCCAGCAGTGGAACCGTCCGGGGGGTTGCCAAAAACATTCAGTACTTC.

This clone was detected only once. This chain uses TRBV5-6 with TRBJ1-4; 9 nucleotides line up with TRBD1. This CDR3 comprises 15 residues. Germline V CDR1 and CDR2: SGHDT, YYEEEE. Trimming took 4 bases from V and 5 from J; bases not matched to a gene: 6. The CDR3 nucleotides read TGTGCCAGCAGCATCAGGACAGGGGAGAATGAAAAACTGTTTTTT. The encoded protein is CASSIRTGENEKLFF.

The V and J genes are TRBV28 and TRBJ1-6; a weak D match, TRBD1 (6 bases). Trimming removed 5 bases at V and 5 bases at J, with 10 bases between. The length of the CDR3 is 14 residues. Looked up from germline, CDR1 is MDHEN and CDR2 is SYDVKM. In DNA, the CDR3 is TGTGCCAGCAGTCGAACAGGGAATAATTCACCCCTCCACTTT. As protein: CASSRTGNNSPLHF.

The chain combines TRBV4-2 with TRBJ1-4; 7 bases map to TRBD1. The ends lost 6 bases at V and 0 bases at J; junction bases unmatched: 16. Germline loops: CDR1 LGHNA, CDR2 YNFKEQ. This CDR3 is 19 amino acids long. CDR3 sequence: CASRALGRGFDATNEKLFF. CDR3 bases: TGTGCCAGCAGAGCCTTGGGCAGGGGGTTCGACGCAACTAATGAAAAACTGTTTTTT.

The chain carries TRBV7-9 and TRBJ2-7; TRBD2 agrees at 13 bases. J was trimmed by 4 bases and V by 5 bases; bases with no gene match: 8. Germline loops: CDR1 SEHNR, CDR2 FQNEAQ (reference sequence). The CDR3 covers 16 residues. The CDR3 sequence: CASSITGLAGVYEQYF. The CDR3 DNA reads TGTGCCAGCAGCATAACTGGACTAGCGGGAGTTTACGAGCAGTACTTC.

J is TRBJ1-1 and V is TRBV6-4, with 7 bases fitting TRBD1. The CDR3 has 13 residues. CDR1 is MRHNA and CDR2 is SNTAGT in the germline V gene. Germline trimming cut 6 bases from V and 3 bases from J; bases unmatched to any gene: 4. In DNA form, the CDR3 reads TGTGCCAGCAGATTAGACAGGGACACTGAAGCTTTCTTT. Protein product: CASRLDRDTEAFF.

The chain couples TRBV28 to TRBJ1-1, with TRBD1 matching 8 bases. This CDR3 region has 15 residues. Germline V gives CDR1 MDHEN, CDR2 SYDVKM. The J segment lost 3 bases and the V segment lost 5 bases, leaving 8 bases of the junction unmatched. Here the CDR3 reads CASSPRTGWDTEAFF. DNA for the CDR3: TGTGCCAGCAGTCCCCGGACAGGGTGGGACACTGAAGCTTTCTTT.

The chain carries TRBV9 and TRBJ1-5; perhaps TRBD1 as D (6 bases). Trimming shortened V by 7 bases and J by 0 bases, and 14 bases separated the two germline ends. Germline V gene sequence: CDR1 SGDLS, CDR2 YYNGEE. The CDR3 has 15 amino acids. CDR3 nucleotide sequence: TGTGCCAGCTCGACAGGACCTTATAGCAATCAGCCCCAGCATTTT. This codes for CASSTGPYSNQPQHF.

As to this clone: Other DNA sequences from this sample encode an identical CDR3 as well. The CDR3 nucleotides are TGTGCCAGTAGTATAAGAGTTAACACTGAAGCTTTCTTT. Its translation: CASSIRVNTEAFF. The gene calls are TRBV19 and TRBJ1-1, with D unresolved. The CDR3 spans 13 residues. Trimming removed 2 bases from V and 2 bases from J, with 6 bases in between. Germline V lookup: CDR1 LNHDA, CDR2 SQIVND (reference sequence).

The V gene is TRBV30, the J gene TRBJ1-1; possibly TRBD1 for D (5 bases). The CDR3 contains 13 residues. Per germline, CDR1 GTSNPN and CDR2 SVGIG (reference sequence). Trimming took 2 bases from V and 7 from J, leaving 14 bases between them. The CDR3 sequence is CAWSKQGLDEAFF. The DNA for the CDR3 is TGTGCCTGGAGTAAGCAGGGTCTTGATGAAGCTTTCTTT.